These 18 T cell receptor beta chains were all obtained from the same sample, sequenced in a study of blood T cell repertoires in COVID-19. Here immunoSEQ multiplex PCR was the method, and the copy in TCRdb shows in-frame clones only, minus some. The sample yields some 13,000 clones, about 83% seen once. The sequenced sample consisted of peripheral blood. The origin of the receptors is a man aged 50-59 years with active COVID-19.

This clone is a singleton in its sample. This rearrangement joins TRBV29-1 to TRBJ2-7, with 7 bases identical to TRBD1. The CDR3 consists of 14 residues. V lost 2 bases to trimming and J lost 4 bases; unmatched junction nucleotides: 8. The germline V gene has CDR1 SQVTM and CDR2 ANQGSEA. DNA of the CDR3: TGCAGCGTTGAAATTCCGAACAGGGGATACGAGCAGTACTTC. This sequence encodes CSVEIPNRGYEQYF.

V gene TRBV6-2 or TRBV6-3 combines with J gene TRBJ2-3; the match to TRBD2 covers 11 bases. There are 20 residues in the CDR3. Germline values: CDR1 MNHEY, CDR2 SVGEGT. After removal of 6 bases from V and 4 bases from J, the junction contained 21 bases not matched to a gene. CDR3 coding DNA: TGTGCCAGCAGCCTGGGTGAGGGGACTAGCGGAAATTTCATCCCAGATACGCAGTATTTT. Its translation: CASSLGEGTSGNFIPDTQYF.

V usage is TRBV2 and J usage is TRBJ1-1; D perhaps matches TRBD1 (6 bases). This CDR3 region has 15 residues. Germline-derived CDR1 and CDR2 are SNHLY and FYNNEI. Between the trimmed V and J ends, which lost 3 bases and 4 bases, there was a span of 15 bases. CDR3: CASSDLLGGATEAFF. CDR3 bases: TGTGCCAGCAGTGACCTTCTGGGGGGGGCCACTGAAGCTTTCTTT.

The table lists this clone with a few counts. As DNA, the CDR3 is TGCGCCAGCAGCCTCGTGGGGCCAGGGACTTTCCTGAACTACGAGCAGTACTTC. Translated: CASSLVGPGTFLNYEQYF. The chain uses TRBV5-1 and TRBJ2-7; the D gene is possibly TRBD2 (6 bases). CDR1 is SGHRS, CDR2 YFSETQ, per germline. Trimming took off 4 bases at V and 3 bases at J, with 26 bases between the two ends. There are 18 residues in the CDR3.

The chain recombines TRBV11-2 with TRBJ2-1, with D hard to call. The germline V and J ends were trimmed by 1 base and 9 bases, with 7 bases remaining between them. The CDR3 loop spans 12 amino acids. CDR1 is SGHAT, CDR2 FQNNGV, per germline. The CDR3 DNA is TGTGCCAGCAGCTTAGGTCTCCCTGAGCAGTTCTTC. Its translation is CASSLGLPEQFF.

This clone was found a few times. The genes are TRBV28 and TRBJ2-7; 12 nucleotides line up with TRBD2. The junction had 2 bases not matched to a gene; V was cut back by 5 bases and J by 3 bases. CDR1 is MDHEN and CDR2 is SYDVKM in the germline V gene. The CDR3 spans 14 residues. CDR3 bases: TGTGCCAGCAGTGAACTAGCGGGAGGCTACGAGCAGTACTTC. Its translation is CASSELAGGYEQYF.

By share, this clone counts as medium-sized (0.01 to 0.1%). This sequence joins TRBV7-9 and TRBJ2-2; 7 bases line up with TRBD2. Trimming took 11 bases from V and 5 from J; bases not matched to a gene: 5. Per the germline V gene, CDR1 is SEHNR and CDR2 is FQNEAQ (reference sequence). The CDR3 is 12 residues long. This CDR3 is CAGDGGTGELFF. DNA of the CDR3: TGTGCCGGGGACGGGGGGACCGGGGAGCTGTTTTTT.

This chain joins TRBV5-8 and TRBJ1-4; D is uncertain. CDR3 length: 11 residues. The germline V and J ends were trimmed by 6 bases and 5 bases, with 5 bases remaining between them. From germline, CDR1 is SGHTS and CDR2 YDEGEE. The CDR3 bases are TGTGCCAGCACCCCAAATGAAAAACTGTTTTTT. Translating it yields CASTPNEKLFF.

This chain uses TRBV11-2 with TRBJ1-6; D unresolved. Trimming stripped 4 bases from V and 0 bases from J, with 13 bases between. Germline V gives CDR1 SGHAT, CDR2 FQNNGV. The CDR3 has 17 amino acids. CDR3 residues: CASSYLPGSSYNSPLHF. In DNA form, the CDR3 reads TGTGCCAGCAGCTACCTCCCGGGGAGCTCCTATAATTCACCCCTCCACTTT.

This clone is termed medium-sized. The CDR3 loop reads CASRPDRFGTYEQYF. In DNA form, the CDR3 reads TGTGCCAGCAGGCCAGACAGGTTCGGGACCTACGAGCAGTACTTC. The chain recombines TRBV28 with TRBJ2-7; possibly TRBD1 for D (6 bases). Germline loops: CDR1 MDHEN, CDR2 SYDVKM. This CDR3 region has 15 residues. Trimming stripped 6 bases from V and 2 bases from J, with 17 bases between.

This chain links TRBV18 with TRBJ2-7, with unresolved D. V was pared by 0 bases and J by 3 bases, with 12 bases between. The length of the CDR3 is 15 residues. Germline V lookup: CDR1 KGHSH, CDR2 LQKENI. The CDR3 bases are TGTGCCAGCTCACCACCGATAGGAGAATTCTACGAGCAGTACTTC. It encodes CASSPPIGEFYEQYF.

This chain uses TRBV5-1 with TRBJ2-5, with 7 positions matching TRBD2. This CDR3 has 16 amino acids. Germline V CDR1 and CDR2: SGHRS, YFSETQ. V lost 4 bases and J lost 3; bases outside the gene matches: 12. The CDR3, as DNA: TGCGCCAGCAGCACCACTCTCGGGGCGGGAGAAGAGACCCAGTACTTC. This translates into CASSTTLGAGEETQYF.

The chain is built from TRBV2 and TRBJ2-3; 13 nucleotides match TRBD2. CDR1 SNHLY and CDR2 FYNNEI come from the germline V gene. This CDR3 has 15 residues. J gave up 4 bases and V 6 bases, and 4 bases lay outside the gene matches. This CDR3 is CASSGGLAGADTQYF. The CDR3 nucleotides read TGTGCCAGCAGCGGCGGACTAGCGGGAGCAGATACGCAGTATTTT.

This clone was observed once. The chain has TRBV10-3 and TRBJ1-1; D perhaps matches TRBD1 (6 bases). Trimming shortened V by 2 bases and J by 6 bases, and 10 bases separated the two germline ends. CDR3 length: 13 residues. Germline V CDR1 and CDR2: ENHRY, SYGVKD. CDR3 amino acids: CAISEPGGSEAFF. CDR3 in DNA: TGTGCCATCAGTGAGCCGGGGGGCTCTGAAGCTTTCTTT.

This clone appeared a few times. This rearrangement joins TRBV4-1 to TRBJ1-1; 8 positions match TRBD1. The V and J ends lost 5 bases and 4 bases, in that order; junction bases with no gene match: 6. Per the germline V gene, CDR1 is MGHRA and CDR2 is YSYEKL. This CDR3 is built from 14 residues. DNA of the CDR3: TGCGCCAGCAGCGCGGACAGGGCTTTCACTGAAGCTTTCTTT. This encodes CASSADRAFTEAFF.

The chain couples TRBV6-5 to TRBJ2-1; a weak D match, TRBD2 (5 bases). The germline gives CDR1 MNHEY, CDR2 SVGAGI. The V gene lost 0 bases and the J gene lost 7 bases, with 7 bases spanning the gap. This CDR3 is built from 13 residues. This CDR3 reads CASSYSSGNEQFF. The CDR3 coding sequence is TGTGCCAGCAGTTACTCGTCGGGAAATGAGCAGTTCTTC.

The chain is built from TRBV3-1 (or the pseudogene TRBV3-2) and TRBJ1-1; 9 nucleotides align to TRBD1. The CDR3 runs 16 residues. Germline CDR1 and CDR2: LGHDT and YNNKEL (reference sequence). V shed 1 base and J 4 bases; nucleotides not matched to a gene: 7. The CDR3 DNA sequence: TGTGCCAGCAGCCAAGGCGTAGCGGACAGGGGCACTGAAGCTTTCTTT. Amino acids: CASSQGVADRGTEAFF.

The chain links TRBV3-1 (or the pseudogene TRBV3-2) to TRBJ2-5; the D gene is possibly TRBD2 (6 bases). This CDR3 is built from 15 residues. Trimming stripped 0 bases from V and 5 bases from J, with 13 bases between. The germline CDR1 and CDR2 sequences are LGHDT and YNNKEL (reference sequence). For the CDR3, the DNA is TGTGCCAGCAGCCAAGAGCTGACCGGGGGTGAGACCCAGTACTTC. It yields the protein CASSQELTGGETQYF.